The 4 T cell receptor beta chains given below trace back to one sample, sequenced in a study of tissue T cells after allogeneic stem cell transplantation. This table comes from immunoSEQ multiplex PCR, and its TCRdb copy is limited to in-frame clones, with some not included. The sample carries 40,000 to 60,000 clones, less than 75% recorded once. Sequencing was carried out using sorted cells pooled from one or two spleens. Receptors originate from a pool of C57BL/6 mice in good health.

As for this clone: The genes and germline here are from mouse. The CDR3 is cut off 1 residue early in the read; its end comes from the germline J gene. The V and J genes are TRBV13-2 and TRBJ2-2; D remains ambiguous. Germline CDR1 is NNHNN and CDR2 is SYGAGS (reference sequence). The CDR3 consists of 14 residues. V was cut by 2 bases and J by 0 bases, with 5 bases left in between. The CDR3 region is CASGEQTNTGQLYF. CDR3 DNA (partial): TGTGCCAGCGGTGAACAGACAAACACCGGGCAGCTCTAC.

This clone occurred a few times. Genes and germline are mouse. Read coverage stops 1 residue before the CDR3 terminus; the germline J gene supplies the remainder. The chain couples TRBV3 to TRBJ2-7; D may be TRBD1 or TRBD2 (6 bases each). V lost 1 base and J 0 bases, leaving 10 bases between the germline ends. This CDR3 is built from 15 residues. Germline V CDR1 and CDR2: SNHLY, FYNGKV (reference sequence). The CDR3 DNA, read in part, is TGTGCCAGCAGCTTAGGTGGGGGCCTCTCCTATGAACAGTAC. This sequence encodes CASSLGGGLSYEQY. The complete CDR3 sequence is CASSLGGGLSYEQYF.

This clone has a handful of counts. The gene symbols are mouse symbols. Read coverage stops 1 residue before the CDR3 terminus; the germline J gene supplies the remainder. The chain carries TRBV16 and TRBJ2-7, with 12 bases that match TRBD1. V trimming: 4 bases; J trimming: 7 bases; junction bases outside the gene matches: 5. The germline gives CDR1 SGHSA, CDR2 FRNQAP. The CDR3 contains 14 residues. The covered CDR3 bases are TGTGCAAGCAGCTCGGGACAGGGGGCGGAGGAACAGTAC. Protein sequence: CASSSGQGAEEQY. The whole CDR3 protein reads CASSSGQGAEEQYF.

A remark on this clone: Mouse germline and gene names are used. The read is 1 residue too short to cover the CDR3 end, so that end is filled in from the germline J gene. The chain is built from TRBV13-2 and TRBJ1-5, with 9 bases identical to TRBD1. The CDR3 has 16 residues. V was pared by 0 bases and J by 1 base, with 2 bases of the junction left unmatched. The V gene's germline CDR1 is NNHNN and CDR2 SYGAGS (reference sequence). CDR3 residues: CASGDGDRVNNQAPLF. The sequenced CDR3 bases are TGTGCCAGCGGTGATGGGGACAGGGTCAACAACCAGGCTCCGCTT.